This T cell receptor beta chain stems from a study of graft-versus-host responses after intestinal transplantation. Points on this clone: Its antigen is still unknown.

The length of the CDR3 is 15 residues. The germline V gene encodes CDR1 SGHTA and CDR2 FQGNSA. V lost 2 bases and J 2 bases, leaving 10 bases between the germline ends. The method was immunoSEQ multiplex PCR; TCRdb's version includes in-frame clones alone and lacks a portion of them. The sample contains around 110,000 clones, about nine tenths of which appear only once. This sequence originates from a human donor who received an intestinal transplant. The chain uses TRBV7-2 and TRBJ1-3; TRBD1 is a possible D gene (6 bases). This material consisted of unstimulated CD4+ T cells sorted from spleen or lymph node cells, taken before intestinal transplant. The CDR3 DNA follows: TGTGCCAGCAGCTTATACAGGGCCCCTGGAAACACCATATATTTT. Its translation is CASSLYRAPGNTIYF.